These T cell receptor beta chains were read from a single sample in a study of response to subunit inactivated influenza vaccine. TCRdb reprocessed the RT-PCR reads via MiXCR and lists one record per CDR3 protein. The sample shows approximately 290,000 distinct CDR3 sequences, about 20% of them seen only once. The starting material was PBMCs from blood, obtained less than 22 months after vaccination. The receptors stem from a man aged 50-75 years who received an inactivated influenza vaccine. Both conserved end residues are part of each CDR3. A D gene is named only where the DNA matches it firmly. Size is stated for part of the rows, as once, few or many counts, or as a class when the clone is expanded.

>TRBJ1-1|-|-|TRBV20-1
CSARERGGPGTEAFF
TGCAGTGCAAGAGAAAGGGGAGGGCCTGGAACTGAAGCTTTCTTT
>TRBJ1-3|-|TRBD1|TRBV5-5
CASSRHTGVSAGNTIYF
TGTGCCAGCAGCCGGCACACAGGGGTCTCTGCTGGAAACACCATATATTTT
>TRBJ2-3|few|-|TRBV20-1
CSAPDWGRSTDTQYF
TGCAGTGCCCCGGACTGGGGGAGAAGCACAGATACGCAGTATTTT
>TRBJ1-1|few|-|TRBV11-2
CASSLAEGATEAFF
TGTGCCAGCAGCTTAGCGGAGGGAGCCACTGAAGCTTTCTTT
>TRBJ2-2|few|TRBD2|TRBV7-2
CASSFLGTSNTGELFF
TGTGCCAGCAGCTTTCTCGGGACTAGTAACACCGGGGAGCTGTTTTTT
>TRBJ2-3|few|-|TRBV4-3
CASSQDMERMGTDTQYF
TGCGCCAGCAGCCAAGATATGGAGCGAATGGGGACGGATACGCAGTATTTT
>TRBJ1-3|-|-|TRBV7-8
CASSLGQVISGNTIYF
TGTGCCAGCAGCTTAGGACAGGTCATATCTGGAAACACCATATATTTT
>TRBJ2-5|-|-|TRBV5-1
CASSFLQQETQYF
TGCGCCAGCAGCTTTCTTCAGCAAGAGACCCAGTACTTC
>TRBJ2-7|once|TRBD1|TRBV11-2
CASSLGDREYEQYF
TGTGCCAGCAGCTTAGGGGACAGGGAATACGAGCAGTACTTC
>TRBJ2-7|few|-|TRBV9
CASSVAPQGGYEQYF
TGTGCCAGCAGCGTAGCTCCACAGGGTGGATACGAGCAGTACTTC
>TRBJ2-5|-|-|TRBV13
CASSPAGVETQYF
TGTGCCAGCAGCCCTGCCGGGGTGGAGACCCAGTACTTC
>TRBJ2-5|-|-|TRBV29-1
CSVEERGRETQYF
TGCAGCGTTGAAGAAAGAGGGAGGGAGACCCAGTACTTC
>TRBJ1-1|once|TRBD1|TRBV3-1
CASSQVGTGVGTEAFF
TGTGCCAGCAGCCAAGTAGGGACAGGTGTCGGCACTGAAGCTTTCTTT
>TRBJ2-7|few|TRBD2|TRBV20-1
CSARAPLGTSGYEQYF
TGCAGTGCAAGGGCCCCCTTAGGAACTAGCGGCTACGAGCAGTACTTC
>TRBJ2-1|-|-|TRBV28
CASSPLGALYNEQFF
TGTGCCAGCAGCCCGTTGGGCGCGCTTTACAATGAGCAGTTCTTC
>TRBJ2-1|-|TRBD1|TRBV6-2/TRBV6-3
CASSYPQGTGPYNEQFF
TGTGCCAGCAGTTACCCACAGGGGACCGGGCCCTACAATGAGCAGTTCTTC
>TRBJ1-5|few|TRBD1|TRBV2
CASSAGTGVPNQPQHF
TGTGCCAGCAGCGCCGGGACAGGGGTCCCCAATCAGCCCCAGCATTTT
>TRBJ1-6|few|-|TRBV11-2
CASSSNAGDNSPLHF
TGTGCCAGCAGCTCTAATGCAGGGGATAATTCACCCCTCCACTTT
>TRBJ2-2|-|TRBD2|TRBV5-1
CASSLVGLAGTGELFF
TGCGCCAGCAGCTTGGTGGGACTAGCAGGCACCGGGGAGCTGTTTTTT
>TRBJ1-4|few|-|TRBV5-1
CASSLGLGAAEKLFF
TGCGCCAGCAGCTTGGGTTTGGGAGCTGCTGAAAAACTGTTTTTT
>TRBJ1-1|-|-|TRBV29-1
CSGGITGPNTEAFF
TGCAGTGGGGGGATAACAGGACCAAACACTGAAGCTTTCTTT
>TRBJ1-5|-|TRBD1|TRBV30
CAWAQGGSSNQPQHF
TGTGCCTGGGCCCAGGGGGGGTCAAGCAATCAGCCCCAGCATTTT
>TRBJ2-1|-|-|TRBV28
CASSLRYTRDEQFF
TGTGCCAGCAGTTTAAGGTACACGAGGGATGAGCAGTTCTTC
>TRBJ1-4|-|-|TRBV9
CASSVSPTNEKLFF
TGTGCCAGCAGCGTCTCACCAACTAATGAAAAACTGTTTTTT
>TRBJ2-5|few|-|TRBV5-6
CASSLVAVYQETQYF
TGTGCCAGCAGCTTGGTAGCGGTCTACCAAGAGACCCAGTACTTC
>TRBJ1-2|-|-|TRBV11-2
CASSSLLGGHVSNYGYTF
TGTGCCAGCAGCTCACTTCTTGGAGGGCACGTTTCTAACTATGGCTACACCTTC
>TRBJ1-2|few|-|TRBV7-9
CASSFVYSGPMGYTF
TGTGCCAGCAGCTTTGTGTACTCAGGCCCGATGGGCTACACCTTC
>TRBJ2-3|few|-|TRBV6-2/TRBV6-3
CASSYPLADTQYF
TGTGCCAGCAGTTACCCGTTGGCAGATACGCAGTATTTT
>TRBJ2-6|-|-|TRBV5-5
CASSRQQGAGANVLTF
TGTGCCAGCAGCAGACAGCAGGGTGCTGGGGCCAACGTCCTGACTTTC
>TRBJ1-5|-|-|TRBV19
CASSYLIGWRDQPQHF
TGTGCCAGTAGTTATCTCATCGGATGGAGAGATCAGCCCCAGCATTTT
>TRBJ2-7|few|TRBD2|TRBV7-9
CASSLVLAGAEQYF
TGTGCCAGCAGCTTAGTTCTAGCGGGGGCCGAGCAGTACTTC
>TRBJ2-3|-|-|TRBV4-3
CASSQETNTDTQYF
TGCGCCAGCAGCCAAGAGACTAATACAGATACGCAGTATTTT
>TRBJ2-3|few|-|TRBV20-1
CSARPLGGSTDTQYF
TGCAGTGCTAGACCCCTGGGCGGGAGCACAGATACGCAGTATTTT
>TRBJ1-5|-|-|TRBV20-1
CSARSGGGAGQPQHF
TGCAGTGCTAGATCCGGCGGGGGCGCGGGTCAGCCCCAGCATTTT
>TRBJ1-6|many|-|TRBV6-2/TRBV6-3
CASSYPTTHLGSPLHF
TGTGCCAGCAGTTACCCAACGACCCATTTGGGTTCACCCCTCCACTTT
>TRBJ1-1|-|-|TRBV5-1
CASSLGGITRTEAFF
TGCGCCAGCAGCTTGGGGGGGATAACAAGGACTGAAGCTTTCTTT
>TRBJ1-6|many|-|TRBV20-1
CSARNTGQYSPLHF
TGCAGTGCTAGAAATACAGGGCAGTACTCACCCCTCCACTTT
>TRBJ2-2|-|-|TRBV18
CASSPIQTRPGELFF
TGTGCCAGCTCACCAATCCAGACACGGCCCGGGGAGCTGTTTTTT
>TRBJ1-4|many|-|TRBV12-3/TRBV12-4
CASSDLSEKLFF
TGTGCCAGCAGTGACCTCAGTGAAAAACTGTTTTTT
>TRBJ2-2|few|TRBD2|TRBV3-1
CASSQLAGGNTGELFF
TGTGCCAGCAGCCAACTTGCGGGGGGCAACACCGGGGAGCTGTTTTTT
>TRBJ1-2|many|TRBD1|TRBV27
CASSLPGGYGYTF
TGTGCCAGCAGTTTGCCAGGGGGCTACGGCTACACCTTC
>TRBJ2-1|-|-|TRBV5-1
CASSLRGASYNEQFF
TGCGCCAGCAGCTTACGGGGGGCCTCCTACAATGAGCAGTTCTTC
>TRBJ1-5|few|-|TRBV7-2
CASTPAGYHQPQHF
TGTGCCAGCACCCCGGCAGGGTATCATCAGCCCCAGCATTTT
>TRBJ2-5|-|-|TRBV3-1
CASSHGSGTQYF
TGTGCCAGCAGCCACGGTTCCGGGACCCAGTACTTC
>TRBJ2-5|-|-|TRBV10-3
CAISVGLKETQYF
TGTGCCATCAGCGTTGGACTGAAAGAGACCCAGTACTTC
>TRBJ1-2|-|-|TRBV6-1
CASSEAAGQNYGYTF
TGTGCCAGCAGTGAAGCTGCCGGGCAGAATTATGGCTACACCTTC
>TRBJ2-3|-|-|TRBV3-1
CASSRDRMNTDTQYF
TGTGCCAGCAGCCGAGACAGGATGAACACAGATACGCAGTATTTT
>TRBJ1-1|-|-|TRBV28
CASSFWGMNTEAFF
TGTGCCAGCAGTTTTTGGGGCATGAACACTGAAGCTTTCTTT
>TRBJ2-7|-|TRBD2|TRBV6-1
CASSRAGAYEQYF
TGTGCCAGCAGTCGAGCGGGAGCCTACGAGCAGTACTTC
>TRBJ2-1|-|-|TRBV6-1
CASSAGLRSYNEQFF
TGTGCCAGCAGTGCGGGACTCCGATCCTACAATGAGCAGTTCTTC
>TRBJ2-5|-|-|TRBV2
CASRINHKETQYF
TGTGCCAGCAGGATAAACCATAAAGAGACCCAGTACTTC
>TRBJ1-1|-|-|TRBV29-1
CSVTEMNTEAFF
TGCAGCGTGACAGAAATGAACACTGAAGCTTTCTTT
>TRBJ2-1|many|-|TRBV29-1
CSVEREPKVGQFF
TGCAGCGTTGAAAGGGAACCCAAAGTGGGGCAGTTCTTC
>TRBJ1-5|-|TRBD1|TRBV20-1
CSAFTGGGQPQHF
TGCAGTGCTTTTACAGGGGGCGGTCAGCCCCAGCATTTT
>TRBJ1-4|few|-|TRBV20-1
CSVSALGGEKLFF
TGCAGTGTCAGCGCCCTTGGGGGCGAAAAACTGTTTTTT
>TRBJ2-2|few|-|TRBV7-6
CASSSSRNGELFF
TGTGCCAGCAGCTCGTCCAGGAACGGGGAGCTGTTTTTT
>TRBJ1-1|many|-|TRBV4-3
CASSQEGGNTEAFF
TGCGCCAGCAGCCAAGAAGGAGGGAACACTGAAGCTTTCTTT
>TRBJ2-7|few|-|TRBV7-9
CASSLEGGRQYF
TGTGCCAGCAGCTTGGAGGGGGGTCGGCAGTACTTC
>TRBJ1-1|-|-|TRBV7-9
CASRERESMNTEAFF
TGTGCCAGCAGGGAACGGGAATCCATGAACACTGAAGCTTTCTTT